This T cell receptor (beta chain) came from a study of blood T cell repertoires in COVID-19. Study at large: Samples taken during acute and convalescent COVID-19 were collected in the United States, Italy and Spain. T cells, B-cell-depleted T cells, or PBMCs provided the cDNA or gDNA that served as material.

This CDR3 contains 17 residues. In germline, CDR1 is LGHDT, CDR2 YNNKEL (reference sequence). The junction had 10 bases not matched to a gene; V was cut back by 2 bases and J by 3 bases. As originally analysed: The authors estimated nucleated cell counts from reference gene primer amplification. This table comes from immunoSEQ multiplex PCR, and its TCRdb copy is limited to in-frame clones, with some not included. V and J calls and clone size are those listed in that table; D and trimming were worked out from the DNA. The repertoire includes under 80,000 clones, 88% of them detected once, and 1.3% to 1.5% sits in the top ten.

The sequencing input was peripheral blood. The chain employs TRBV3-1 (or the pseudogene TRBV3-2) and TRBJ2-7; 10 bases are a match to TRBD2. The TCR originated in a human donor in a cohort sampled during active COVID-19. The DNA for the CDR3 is TGTGCCAGCAGCCAATCTCTTACTAGCGGGGTCGACTACGAGCAGTACTTC. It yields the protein CASSQSLTSGVDYEQYF.